Listed here are 4 T cell receptor beta chains from one sample, sequenced in a study of blood T cells in healthy people across ages. Through a sample-barcoded 5' primer and a J-beta primer mix, a second PCR was run for 7 to 11 cycles. TCRdb used MiXCR to reprocess the 5' RACE reads, holding one entry per CDR3 protein. The sample has about 680,000 distinct CDR3 sequences, around 49% seen once. Sequencing was carried out using blood. Receptor source: an older woman in good health.

The DNA for the CDR3 is TGTGCCATCAGTGAGTTTGATTCGGGACAGGGTTCCGAGCAGTACTTC. As protein: CAISEFDSGQGSEQYF. The chain carries TRBV10-3 and TRBJ2-7; TRBD1 agrees at 9 bases. Germline values: CDR1 ENHRY, CDR2 SYGVKD. V was pared by 1 base and J by 6 bases, with 10 bases of the junction left unmatched. The CDR3 is made up of 16 amino acids.

The J gene is TRBJ2-1, the V gene TRBV7-2, with TRBD2 as a possible D gene (6 bases). The CDR3 consists of 15 residues. V gave up 2 bases and J gave up 7 bases, with 15 bases separating them. From germline, CDR1 is SGHTA and CDR2 FQGNSA. The CDR3 spells CASSLSGGSGNEQFF. CDR3 in DNA: TGTGCCAGCAGCTTAAGTGGGGGGAGTGGAAATGAGCAGTTCTTC.

J is TRBJ2-1 and V is TRBV7-2, with a tentative D call TRBD2 (6 bases). Trimming shortened V by 2 bases and J by 8 bases, and 19 bases separated the two germline ends. CDR3 length: 16 amino acids. From germline, CDR1 is SGHTA and CDR2 FQGNSA. The CDR3 DNA follows: TGTGCCAGCAGCTTAATGGTCCCGGGATCGGGAGATGAGCAGTTCTTC. It yields the protein CASSLMVPGSGDEQFF.

The rearrangement uses TRBV14 and TRBJ2-7, with no clear D. V was trimmed by 5 bases and J by 2 bases, leaving 13 bases between them. This CDR3 is 14 amino acids long. The germline V gene encodes CDR1 SGHDN and CDR2 FVKESK. The CDR3 DNA reads TGTGCCAGCAGCGAAGTGGCTAGGCCCTACGAGCAGTACTTC. This codes for CASSEVARPYEQYF. The whole variable domain, remainder taken from reference TRBV14 and TRBJ2-7, is EAGVTQFPSHSVIEKGQTVTLRCDPISGHDNLYWYRRVMGKEIKFLLHFVKESKQDESGMPNNRFLAERTGGTYSTLKVQPAELEDSGVYFCASSEVARPYEQYFGPGTRLTVT.